The rows below give T cell receptor beta chains drawn from one sample of a study of OX40 agonist ivuxolimab in advanced cancers. Here immunoSEQ multiplex PCR was the method, and the copy in TCRdb shows in-frame clones only, minus some. This table has under 45,000 clones, 70% to 80% appearing once. Material: CD4+ or CD8+ T cells sorted from blood, obtained in a trial of the OX40 agonist ivuxolimab. The source is an adult with an advanced solid tumor such as melanoma, head and neck, liver or kidney cancer. The CDR3 runs from the conserved cysteine through the conserved F or W. Fields, in order: clone size, D gene, J gene, V gene, CDR3 protein, CDR3 DNA. A D gene is named only where the DNA matches it firmly. Only some rows state a clone size, as once, few, many or a class for expanded clones.

size: -; D: -; J: TRBJ2-3; V: TRBV4-1; CDR3: CASTPGGSSTDTQYF; DNA: TGCGCCAGCACACCAGGGGGGTCTAGCACAGATACGCAGTATTTT
size: -; D: TRBD1; J: TRBJ1-2; V: TRBV6-1; CDR3: CASSEGQGLFYGYTF; DNA: TGTGCCAGCAGTGAAGGACAGGGCCTATTCTATGGCTACACCTTC
size: medium-sized; D: -; J: TRBJ1-1; V: TRBV19; CDR3: CASSIHSGTLEAFF; DNA: TGTGCCAGTAGTATCCATTCCGGGACGCTTGAAGCTTTCTTT
size: -; D: -; J: TRBJ1-6; V: TRBV7-6; CDR3: CASSQGRDTNSPLHF; DNA: TGTGCCAGCAGCCAGGGGCGGGACACGAATTCACCCCTCCACTTT
size: -; D: -; J: TRBJ1-5; V: TRBV7-2; CDR3: CASSWAPTQPQHF; DNA: TGTGCCAGCAGCTGGGCCCCCACTCAGCCCCAGCATTTT
size: -; D: -; J: TRBJ1-2; V: TRBV27; CDR3: CASSHGLGYGYTF; DNA: TGTGCCAGCAGCCACGGGCTTGGCTATGGCTACACCTTC
size: -; D: -; J: TRBJ2-5; V: TRBV7-2; CDR3: CASSLFLPTETQYF; DNA: TGTGCCAGCAGCTTATTTTTACCGACCGAGACCCAGTACTTC
size: -; D: TRBD1; J: TRBJ1-2; V: TRBV7-2; CDR3: CASSPYRGQYGYTF; DNA: TGTGCCAGCAGCCCATACAGGGGGCAATATGGCTACACCTTC
size: -; D: -; J: TRBJ2-7; V: TRBV13; CDR3: CASSSGNGYEQYF; DNA: TGTGCCAGCAGCTCGGGTAATGGGTACGAGCAGTACTTC
size: -; D: -; J: TRBJ2-7; V: TRBV5-1; CDR3: CASSLAPGDPYEQYF; DNA: TGCGCCAGCAGCTTGGCACCGGGGGACCCCTACGAGCAGTACTTC
size: -; D: -; J: TRBJ2-3; V: TRBV6-7; CDR3: CASSYNTNPFHADTQYF; DNA: TGTGCCAGCAGTTACAATACGAATCCCTTCCACGCAGATACGCAGTATTTT
size: -; D: -; J: TRBJ2-3; V: TRBV27; CDR3: CASRVGYTQYF; DNA: TGTGCCAGCAGGGTCGGGTATACGCAGTATTTT
size: -; D: TRBD2; J: TRBJ2-5; V: TRBV19; CDR3: CASSKFPGGLGTQYF; DNA: TGTGCCAGTAGTAAATTTCCGGGGGGGCTTGGGACCCAGTACTTC
size: -; D: TRBD1; J: TRBJ1-1; V: TRBV30; CDR3: CAWTIGTGTEAFF; DNA: TGTGCCTGGACCATTGGGACAGGGACTGAAGCTTTCTTT
size: -; D: -; J: TRBJ2-7; V: TRBV27; CDR3: CASSVRTGQGYEQYF; DNA: TGTGCCAGCAGTGTCCGGACCGGGCAAGGCTACGAGCAGTACTTC
size: -; D: -; J: TRBJ1-1; V: TRBV7-2; CDR3: CASSLGWAAEAFF; DNA: TGTGCCAGCAGCTTAGGCTGGGCGGCTGAAGCTTTCTTT
size: -; D: -; J: TRBJ2-4; V: TRBV7-8; CDR3: CASGQTRDLNYLYF; DNA: TGTGCCAGCGGCCAGACCCGGGACCTAAATTATCTGTACTTC
size: -; D: TRBD1; J: TRBJ1-3; V: TRBV15; CDR3: CATSRATGGSGNTIYF; DNA: TGTGCCACCAGCAGAGCTACAGGGGGCTCTGGAAACACCATATATTTT
size: few; D: -; J: TRBJ2-1; V: TRBV7-7; CDR3: CASSTDAGANEQFF; DNA: TGTGCCAGCAGCACCGACGCGGGGGCTAACGAGCAGTTCTTC
size: many; D: -; J: TRBJ2-1; V: TRBV29-1; CDR3: CSVEDQGGDLNEQFF; DNA: TGCAGCGTTGAAGATCAGGGGGGGGACCTCAATGAGCAGTTCTTC
size: -; D: -; J: TRBJ1-2; V: TRBV1; CDR3: CTSSQDPEGGNYGYTF; DNA: TGCACCAGCAGCCAAGACCCGGAGGGGGGTAACTATGGCTACACCTTC
size: few; D: -; J: TRBJ2-5; V: TRBV11-2; CDR3: CASSLVVGKYQETQYF; DNA: TGTGCCAGCAGCTTAGTGGTAGGGAAGTACCAAGAGACCCAGTACTTC
size: -; D: TRBD2; J: TRBJ2-3; V: TRBV10-2; CDR3: CASSEPTPGLAGGSTDTQYF; DNA: TGCGCCAGCAGTGAGCCGACCCCCGGACTAGCGGGGGGTAGCACAGATACGCAGTATTTT
size: -; D: -; J: TRBJ2-2; V: TRBV18; CDR3: CASSLTQGLWTGELFF; DNA: TGTGCCAGCTCACTAACGCAGGGCCTGTGGACCGGGGAGCTGTTTTTT
size: -; D: TRBD1; J: TRBJ2-3; V: TRBV6-5; CDR3: CASSYSGTVTDTQYF; DNA: TGTGCCAGCAGTTATTCCGGGACAGTCACAGATACGCAGTATTTT
size: -; D: -; J: TRBJ1-1; V: TRBV6-1; CDR3: CASINRVGTEAFF; DNA: TGTGCCAGTATAAACAGAGTAGGAACTGAAGCTTTCTTT
size: -; D: TRBD1; J: TRBJ1-6; V: TRBV7-2; CDR3: CASSPRTGGNSPLHF; DNA: TGTGCCAGCAGCCCTCGGACAGGCGGGAATTCACCCCTCCACTTT
size: few; D: -; J: TRBJ2-7; V: TRBV25-1; CDR3: CASSESPGEQYF; DNA: TGTGCCAGCAGTGAATCCCCTGGCGAGCAGTACTTC
size: few; D: TRBD2; J: TRBJ2-3; V: TRBV2; CDR3: CAVASGGTDTQYF; DNA: TGTGCCGTGGCTAGCGGGGGCACAGATACGCAGTATTTT
size: -; D: -; J: TRBJ1-1; V: TRBV18; CDR3: CASSPEGIGTEAFF; DNA: TGTGCCAGCTCACCAGAGGGTATTGGCACTGAAGCTTTCTTT
size: few; D: -; J: TRBJ1-1; V: TRBV29-1; CDR3: CSSLGGGETEAFF; DNA: TGCAGCTCCCTAGGCGGGGGAGAGACTGAAGCTTTCTTT
size: -; D: TRBD2; J: TRBJ2-3; V: TRBV7-9; CDR3: CASSLGRGGRTDTQYF; DNA: TGTGCCAGCAGCTTAGGGCGGGGGGGCCGAACAGATACGCAGTATTTT
size: -; D: -; J: TRBJ2-7; V: TRBV5-6; CDR3: CASSRAGGGIYEQYF; DNA: TGTGCCAGCAGCCGAGCAGGCGGAGGGATTTACGAGCAGTACTTC